The rows below give T cell receptor beta chains drawn from one sample of a study of T cells in Graves' hyperthyroidism and ophthalmopathy. MiXCR, run by TCRdb on the multiplex PCR reads, gives a single entry per CDR3 protein. The sample consists of a few hundred thousand distinct CDR3 sequences, about 17% of them appearing once. The material sequenced was blood. The receptor set was obtained from a woman aged 60 to 75 with Graves' ophthalmopathy. CDR3s include the opening cysteine and the closing phenylalanine or tryptophan. A D gene is named only where the DNA matches it firmly. Only some rows state a clone size, as once, few, many or a class for expanded clones.

D gene,V gene,clone size,J gene,CDR3 DNA,CDR3 protein
-,TRBV5-1,few,TRBJ1-2,TGCGCCAGCAGCTTTGGAGCCCCGACGGATAACTATGGCTACACCTTC,CASSFGAPTDNYGYTF
-,TRBV2,many,TRBJ1-5,TGTGCCGCCAGGGAGGACAGTGGTCAGCCCCAGCATTTT,CAAREDSGQPQHF
-,TRBV2,-,TRBJ1-1,TGTGCCGGCAGTGAACGCCGGATACCCCCCATGAACACTGAAGCTTTCTTT,CAGSERRIPPMNTEAFF
-,TRBV5-6,-,TRBJ1-5,TGTGCCAGCAGCCAGCTATCAGCCAATCAGCCCCAGCATTTT,CASSQLSANQPQHF
-,TRBV28,-,TRBJ1-5,TGTGCCAGCAGGACAGCTTCCAATCAGCCCCAGCATTTT,CASRTASNQPQHF
-,TRBV2,many,TRBJ2-3,TGTGCCAGCAGTGAGGACAGATACACAGATACGCAGTATTTT,CASSEDRYTDTQYF
-,TRBV4-3,-,TRBJ2-3,TGCGCCAGCAGCCAAGATCCCGCGCTAACAGTAACAGATACGCAGTATTTT,CASSQDPALTVTDTQYF
TRBD1,TRBV4-3,-,TRBJ2-7,TGCGCCAGCAGCCGCCCGGCGGGGACAGGGGGGTTAAGCGAGCAGTACTTC,CASSRPAGTGGLSEQYF
TRBD1,TRBV29-1,-,TRBJ2-1,TGCAACGTTGAAGGACAGGGGGCTGGGAATGAGCAGTTCTTC,CNVEGQGAGNEQFF
TRBD2,TRBV7-8,many,TRBJ2-3,TGTGCCAGCAGCGAAAAAATAGCGGGAGATACAGATACGCAGTATTTT,CASSEKIAGDTDTQYF
-,TRBV5-1,many,TRBJ2-2,TGCGCCAGCAGCTTGCCGGAAATCGGCACCGGGGAGCTGTTTTTT,CASSLPEIGTGELFF
-,TRBV20-1,many,TRBJ1-1,TGCAGTGCTGCAGGGTGGGACACTGAAGCTTTCTTT,CSAAGWDTEAFF
-,TRBV7-9,-,TRBJ1-4,TGTACCAGCAGCTTCGGCGAAAAACTGTTTTTT,CTSSFGEKLFF
-,TRBV5-4,-,TRBJ2-2,TGTGCCAGCAGCCCCTCAGGGAGGTGGAGGTCCGGGGAGCTGTTTTTT,CASSPSGRWRSGELFF